The clone carrying this T cell receptor beta chain came up many times. What it binds is unknown. This record comes from a study of T cell repertoires in cytomegalovirus infection. Study details: Public TCR beta signatures marked donors with CMV infection and the matching HLA.

The CDR3 length is 15 residues. Germline CDR1 reads MDHEN; CDR2 reads SYDVKM. V was clipped by 6 bases and J by 3 bases; unmatched bases: 8. The study's findings and limits: Ex vivo, HLA-C-restricted CMV-specific TCR beta clonotypes prevailed over the rest of the response. CMV carriers having the relevant HLA were flagged by cumulative public TCR beta family frequency.

A single record per CDR3 protein comes from TCRdb applying MiXCR to the reads. The sample has some 600,000 distinct CDR3 sequences, more than 20% seen once. The chain joins TRBV28 to TRBJ2-1; TRBD1 agrees at 7 bases. This TCR was recovered from a human donor in good health (CMV status not recorded). Some clones in this sample may be carry-over from other donors' samples. Sequencing was performed on CD8+ T cells from PBMCs. The CDR3 DNA follows: TGTGCCAGCAGCTCCCGGCAGGGGGTCTACAATGAGCAGTTCTTC. It is translated as CASSSRQGVYNEQFF. Supplemented by reference TRBV28 and TRBJ2-1, the full variable domain reads DVKVTQSSRYLVKRTGEKVFLECVQDMDHENMFWYRQDPGLGLRLIYFSYDVKMKEKGDIPEGYSVSREKKERFSLILESASTNQTSMYLCASSSRQGVYNEQFFGPGTRLTVL.